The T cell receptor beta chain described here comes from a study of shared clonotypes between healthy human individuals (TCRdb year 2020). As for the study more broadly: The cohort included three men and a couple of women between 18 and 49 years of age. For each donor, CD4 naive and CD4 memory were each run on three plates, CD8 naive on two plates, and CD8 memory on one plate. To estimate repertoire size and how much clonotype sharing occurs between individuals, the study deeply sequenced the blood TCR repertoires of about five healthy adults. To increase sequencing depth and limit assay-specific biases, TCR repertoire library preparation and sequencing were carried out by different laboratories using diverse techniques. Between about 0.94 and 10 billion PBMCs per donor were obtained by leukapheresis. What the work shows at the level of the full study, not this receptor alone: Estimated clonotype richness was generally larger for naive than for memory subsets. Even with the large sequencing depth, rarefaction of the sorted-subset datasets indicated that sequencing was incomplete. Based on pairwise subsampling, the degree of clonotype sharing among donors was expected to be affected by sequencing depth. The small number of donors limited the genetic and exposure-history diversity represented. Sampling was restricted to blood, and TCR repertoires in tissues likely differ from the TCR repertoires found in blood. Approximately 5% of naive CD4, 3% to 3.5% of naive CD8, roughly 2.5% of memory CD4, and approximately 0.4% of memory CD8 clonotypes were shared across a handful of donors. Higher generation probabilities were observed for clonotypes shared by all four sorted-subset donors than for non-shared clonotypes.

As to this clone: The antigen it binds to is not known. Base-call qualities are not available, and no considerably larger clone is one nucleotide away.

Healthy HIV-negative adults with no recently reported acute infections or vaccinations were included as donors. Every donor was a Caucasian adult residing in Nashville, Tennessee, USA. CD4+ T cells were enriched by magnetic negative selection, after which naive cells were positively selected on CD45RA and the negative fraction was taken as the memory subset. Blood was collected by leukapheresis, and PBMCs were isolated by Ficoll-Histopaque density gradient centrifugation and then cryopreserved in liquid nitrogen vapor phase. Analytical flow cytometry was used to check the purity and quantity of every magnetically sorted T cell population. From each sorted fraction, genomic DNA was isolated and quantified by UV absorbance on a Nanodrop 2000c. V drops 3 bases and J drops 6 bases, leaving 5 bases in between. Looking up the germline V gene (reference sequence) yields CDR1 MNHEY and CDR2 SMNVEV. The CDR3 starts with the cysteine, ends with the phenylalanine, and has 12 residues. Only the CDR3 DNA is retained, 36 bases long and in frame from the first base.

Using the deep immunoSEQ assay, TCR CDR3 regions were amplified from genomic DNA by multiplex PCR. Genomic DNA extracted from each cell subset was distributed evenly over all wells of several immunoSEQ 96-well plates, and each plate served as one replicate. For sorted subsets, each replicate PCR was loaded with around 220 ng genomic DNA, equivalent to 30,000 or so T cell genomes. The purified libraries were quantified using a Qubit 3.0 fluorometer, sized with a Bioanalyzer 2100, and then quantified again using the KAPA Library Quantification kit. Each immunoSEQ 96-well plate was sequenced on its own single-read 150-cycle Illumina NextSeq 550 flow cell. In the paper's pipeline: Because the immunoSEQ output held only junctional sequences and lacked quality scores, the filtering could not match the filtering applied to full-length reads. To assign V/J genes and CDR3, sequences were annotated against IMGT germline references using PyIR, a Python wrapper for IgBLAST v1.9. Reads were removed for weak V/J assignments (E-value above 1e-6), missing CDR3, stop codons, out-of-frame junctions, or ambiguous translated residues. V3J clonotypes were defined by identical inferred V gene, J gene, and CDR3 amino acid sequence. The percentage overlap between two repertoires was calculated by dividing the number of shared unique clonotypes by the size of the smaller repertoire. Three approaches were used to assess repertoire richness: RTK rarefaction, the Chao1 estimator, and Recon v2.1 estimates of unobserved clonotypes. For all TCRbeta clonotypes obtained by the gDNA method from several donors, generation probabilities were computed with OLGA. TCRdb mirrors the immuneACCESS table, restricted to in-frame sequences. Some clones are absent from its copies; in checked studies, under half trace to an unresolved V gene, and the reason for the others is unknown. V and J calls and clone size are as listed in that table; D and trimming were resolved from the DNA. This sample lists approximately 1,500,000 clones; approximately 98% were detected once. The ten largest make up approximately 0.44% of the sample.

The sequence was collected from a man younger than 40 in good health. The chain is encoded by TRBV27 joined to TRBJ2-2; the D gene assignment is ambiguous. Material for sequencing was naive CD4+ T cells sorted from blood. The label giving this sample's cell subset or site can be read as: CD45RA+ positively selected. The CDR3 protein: CASSFIAGELFF. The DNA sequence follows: TGTGCCAGCAGTTTTATTGCCGGGGAGCTGTTTTTT.